Listed below are T cell receptor beta chains from one sample, sequenced in a study of memory CD4+ T cells and cytomegalovirus serostatus. Measured with immunoSEQ multiplex PCR; TCRdb has only the in-frame clones, and not every one. The repertoire holds some 46,000 clones, with roughly 80% as singletons. The sequenced sample consisted of memory CD4+ T cells from blood. The receptors shown here come from an adult in good health and CMV-seronegative. Both conserved end residues are part of each CDR3. A D gene is named only where the DNA matches it firmly. The size field is filled for only some rows; it gives once, few, many or a size class.

size	D	V	J	CDR3	DNA
.	.	TRBV5-1	TRBJ1-1	CASSLGGRVNTEAFF	TGCGCCAGCAGCTTGGGGGGTCGGGTGAACACTGAAGCTTTCTTT
.	.	TRBV6-5	TRBJ2-1	CASSYTYNEQFF	TGTGCCAGCAGTTACACTTACAATGAGCAGTTCTTC
.	TRBD1	TRBV5-6	TRBJ2-7	CASSFGTGGYEQYF	TGTGCCAGCAGCTTTGGGACAGGGGGCTACGAGCAGTACTTC
once	.	TRBV6-5	TRBJ1-1	CASRPMTGRNTEAFF	TGTGCCAGCAGACCGATGACGGGCAGGAACACTGAAGCTTTCTTT
.	TRBD1	TRBV7-2	TRBJ2-3	CASSGRTGGASDTQYF	TGTGCCAGCAGCGGAAGGACAGGGGGCGCTTCAGATACGCAGTATTTT
.	.	TRBV9	TRBJ1-6	CASSEWGGYSPLHF	TGTGCCAGCAGCGAATGGGGGGGTTATTCACCCCTCCACTTT
.	.	TRBV5-8	TRBJ1-6	CASSLYNSPLHF	TGTGCCAGCAGCTTATATAATTCACCCCTCCACTTT
.	TRBD2	TRBV6-5	TRBJ2-7	CASSITSGVIYEQYF	TGTGCCAGCAGTATAACTAGCGGGGTAATCTACGAGCAGTACTTC
.	.	TRBV11-2	TRBJ2-3	CASSFAGLTDTQYF	TGTGCCAGCAGCTTCGCGGGCCTCACAGATACGCAGTATTTT
.	.	TRBV5-1	TRBJ2-1	CASSSDNYNEQFF	TGCGCCAGCAGCTCCGACAATTACAATGAGCAGTTCTTC
.	.	TRBV7-2	TRBJ2-3	CASSFMEGRDTQYF	TGTGCCAGCAGCTTTATGGAGGGTAGAGATACGCAGTATTTT
.	TRBD1	TRBV6-6	TRBJ2-7	CASRAGTGSSYEQYF	TGTGCCAGCAGGGCCGGGACAGGGAGCTCCTACGAGCAGTACTTC
.	.	TRBV5-1	TRBJ1-5	CASSPSGSRGQPQHF	TGCGCCAGCAGCCCGTCGGGCAGTCGGGGGCAGCCCCAGCATTTT
.	.	TRBV20-1	TRBJ1-1	CTPGEAFF	TGCACCCCGGGAGAAGCTTTCTTT
.	.	TRBV7-3	TRBJ1-1	CASSSGQGGRAFF	TGTGCCAGCAGCTCCGGCCAAGGGGGTCGCGCTTTCTTT
few	TRBD1	TRBV4-1	TRBJ2-7	CASSQADRAYEQYF	TGCGCCAGCAGCCAAGCGGACAGGGCCTACGAGCAGTACTTC
.	.	TRBV14	TRBJ2-3	CASSTPFGGLSDTQYF	TGTGCCAGCAGCACCCCGTTTGGGGGATTGAGTGATACGCAGTATTTT
.	.	TRBV6-1	TRBJ2-2	CASSDPATAGGTGELFF	TGTGCCAGCAGTGACCCGGCCACAGCCGGGGGCACCGGGGAGCTGTTTTTT
few	TRBD1	TRBV6-1	TRBJ2-5	CASSGARTGGRETQYF	TGTGCCAGCAGTGGGGCTCGGACAGGGGGCAGGGAGACCCAGTACTTC
.	.	TRBV18	TRBJ2-1	CASSPPTVYNEQFF	TGTGCCAGCTCACCGCCGACAGTTTACAATGAGCAGTTCTTC
.	.	TRBV7-2	TRBJ1-6	CASGFLSPLHF	TGTGCCAGCGGTTTTTTGTCACCCCTCCACTTT
.	.	TRBV5-1	TRBJ1-1	CASSQGRIDEAFF	TGCGCCAGCAGCCAGGGACGGATTGATGAAGCTTTCTTT
.	.	TRBV9	TRBJ1-5	CASSVGTADNQPQHF	TGTGCCAGCAGCGTAGGAACGGCAGATAATCAGCCCCAGCATTTT
.	.	TRBV11-2	TRBJ2-3	CASSLDSLLWGTDTQYF	TGTGCCAGCAGCTTAGATTCCCTGTTGTGGGGCACAGATACGCAGTATTTT
.	.	TRBV5-1	TRBJ1-4	CASSLELATNEKLFF	TGCGCCAGCAGCTTGGAACTGGCAACTAATGAAAAACTGTTTTTT
.	TRBD1	TRBV5-1	TRBJ2-6	CASNRTGGPSGANVLTF	TGCGCCAGCAACCGGACAGGGGGCCCCTCTGGGGCCAACGTCCTGACTTTC
.	TRBD1	TRBV25-1	TRBJ2-7	CASSEEGQASEQYF	TGTGCCAGCAGTGAAGAGGGACAGGCGAGTGAGCAGTACTTC
.	.	TRBV5-1	TRBJ2-2	CASSPPVLKRAGELFF	TGCGCCAGCAGCCCCCCCGTTTTAAAGAGGGCCGGGGAGCTGTTTTTT
.	TRBD2	TRBV7-8	TRBJ2-3	CASSWEGSVTDTQYF	TGTGCCAGCAGCTGGGAGGGGTCTGTGACAGATACGCAGTATTTT
.	.	TRBV11-2	TRBJ2-3	CASSLDASWSSTSRTDTQYF	TGTGCCAGCAGCTTAGATGCTAGCTGGTCTAGCACGAGTCGCACAGATACGCAGTATTTT
.	.	TRBV19	TRBJ1-2	CASSISDNNYGYTF	TGTGCCAGTAGTATAAGTGACAACAACTATGGCTACACCTTC
.	.	TRBV21-1	TRBJ1-1	CASSDRQGEGFTEAFF	TGTGCCAGCAGCGACCGACAGGGGGAAGGGTTCACTGAAGCTTTCTTT
.	.	TRBV6-6	TRBJ1-6	CASSYSTPPLHF	TGTGCCAGCAGTTACTCGACACCCCCCCTCCACTTT
.	TRBD2	TRBV4-3	TRBJ2-1	CASSTTGTSNEQFF	TGCGCCAGCAGCACCACCGGGACTAGCAATGAGCAGTTCTTC
.	.	TRBV6-4	TRBJ1-1	CASRGGRDMGEAFF	TGTGCCAGCAGGGGTGGCAGGGATATGGGTGAAGCTTTCTTT
few	.	TRBV5-1	TRBJ1-4	CASTLSGPSEKLFF	TGCGCCAGCACCTTATCCGGGCCATCGGAAAAACTGTTTTTT
.	TRBD1	TRBV10-3	TRBJ1-5	CAISEGGQGARQPQHF	TGTGCCATCAGTGAGGGAGGACAGGGGGCACGTCAGCCCCAGCATTTT
.	TRBD1	TRBV27	TRBJ1-2	CASSLGQGRFGYTF	TGTGCCAGCAGTTTGGGACAGGGGAGGTTTGGCTACACCTTC
once	.	TRBV7-3	TRBJ1-2	CASSLTSPGATYGYTF	TGTGCCAGCAGTTTGACATCACCCGGTGCAACCTATGGCTACACCTTC
.	TRBD2	TRBV7-9	TRBJ2-1	CASSPSGGTYNEQFF	TGTGCCAGCAGCCCTAGCGGGGGGACCTACAATGAGCAGTTCTTC
.	.	TRBV11-3	TRBJ2-2	CASSVGDTGELFF	TGTGCCAGCAGCGTCGGGGACACCGGGGAGCTGTTTTTT
.	.	TRBV2	TRBJ1-5	CASSEVYSNQPQHF	TGTGCCAGCAGTGAAGTATATAGCAATCAGCCCCAGCATTTT
.	TRBD1	TRBV5-4	TRBJ2-7	CASSPTGDLEQYF	TGTGCCAGCAGCCCCACAGGGGATCTCGAGCAGTACTTC
.	.	TRBV9	TRBJ2-5	CASSVEAGTTQETQYF	TGTGCCAGCAGCGTAGAGGCGGGGACGACCCAAGAGACCCAGTACTTC
few	TRBD2	TRBV11-3	TRBJ2-5	CASSLSGGLSEETQYF	TGTGCCAGCAGCTTAAGCGGGGGGCTCTCAGAAGAGACCCAGTACTTC
.	.	TRBV15	TRBJ1-5	CATSRDQVGASQPQHF	TGTGCCACCAGCAGAGATCAAGTTGGGGCCTCCCAGCCCCAGCATTTT
.	.	TRBV5-6	TRBJ2-6	CASSLVGSGANVLTF	TGTGCCAGCAGCTTGGTAGGGAGTGGGGCCAACGTCCTGACTTTC
.	.	TRBV29-1	TRBJ2-5	CSVARGQETQYF	TGCAGCGTTGCTAGGGGGCAAGAGACCCAGTACTTC
.	TRBD1	TRBV5-1	TRBJ2-7	CASSLVRLQPDRGYEQYF	TGCGCCAGCAGCTTGGTCCGGCTACAACCCGACAGGGGATACGAGCAGTACTTC
.	.	TRBV7-2	TRBJ2-3	CASSLIGAGSTDTQYF	TGTGCCAGCAGCTTAATCGGGGCGGGGAGCACAGATACGCAGTATTTT
.	TRBD1	TRBV10-3	TRBJ1-4	CAIRGTGTNEKLFF	TGTGCCATCAGGGGGACAGGGACGAATGAAAAACTGTTTTTT
.	TRBD1	TRBV29-1	TRBJ2-2	CSAPRGTGDGELFF	TGCAGCGCCCCCCGCGGGACAGGGGATGGGGAGCTGTTTTTT
.	.	TRBV2	TRBJ1-3	CASSVGGNTIYF	TGTGCCAGCAGTGTCGGGGGAAACACCATATATTTT
.	.	TRBV9	TRBJ2-2	CASSVRRTPLLTGELFF	TGTGCCAGCAGCGTTCGGAGGACCCCCTTGCTCACCGGGGAGCTGTTTTTT